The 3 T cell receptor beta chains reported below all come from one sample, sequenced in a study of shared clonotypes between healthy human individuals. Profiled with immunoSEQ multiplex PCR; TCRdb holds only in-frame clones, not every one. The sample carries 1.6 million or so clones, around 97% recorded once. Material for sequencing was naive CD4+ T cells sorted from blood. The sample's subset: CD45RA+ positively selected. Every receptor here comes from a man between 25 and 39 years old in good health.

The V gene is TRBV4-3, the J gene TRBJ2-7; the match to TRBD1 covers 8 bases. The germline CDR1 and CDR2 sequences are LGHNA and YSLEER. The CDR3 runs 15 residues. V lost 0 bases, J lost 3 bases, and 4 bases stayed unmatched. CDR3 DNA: TGCGCCAGCAGCCAAGAAAGACAGGGGATCTACGAGCAGTACTTC. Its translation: CASSQERQGIYEQYF.

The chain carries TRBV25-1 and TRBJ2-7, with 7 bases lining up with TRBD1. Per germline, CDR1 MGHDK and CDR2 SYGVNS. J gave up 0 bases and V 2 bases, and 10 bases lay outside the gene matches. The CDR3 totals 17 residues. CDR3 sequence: CASSERRGGRSSYEQYF. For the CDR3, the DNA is TGTGCCAGCAGTGAACGTCGAGGGGGCAGAAGCTCCTACGAGCAGTACTTC.

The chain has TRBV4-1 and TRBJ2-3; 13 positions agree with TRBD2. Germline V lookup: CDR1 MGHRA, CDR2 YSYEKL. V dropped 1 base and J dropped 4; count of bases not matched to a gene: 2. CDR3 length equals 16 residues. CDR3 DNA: TGCGCCAGCAGCCAAGGACTAGCGGGAGGAGCAGATACGCAGTATTTT. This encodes CASSQGLAGGADTQYF.